A single sample is the source of the 19 T cell receptor beta chains below, sequenced in a study of T cell repertoires in cytomegalovirus infection. TCRdb re-called the reads with MiXCR, one entry per CDR3 protein. This repertoire shows hundreds of thousands of distinct CDR3 sequences, about 42% found once; its top ten account for roughly two fifths. Their antigens remain unidentified. The sample was cultured PBMCs, taken from culture after CMV antigen stimulation. Every receptor here comes from a human donor in good health (CMV status not recorded). Some clones in this sample may be carry-over from other donors' samples.

The V and J genes are TRBV6-8 and TRBJ2-3; weak D call: TRBD2 (6 bases). Germline values: CDR1 MNHGY, CDR2 SAAAGT. The CDR3 spans 13 residues. V was pared by 2 bases and J by 11 bases, with 14 bases between. The CDR3 sequence: CASSYAAGRGQYF. Written as DNA, the CDR3 is TGTGCCAGCAGTTACGCGGCCGGGAGAGGGCAGTATTTT.

The CDR3 DNA is TGTGCCACCAGCAACCCGATGGGCAGCGTCCAGGAGACCCAGTACTTC. It yields the protein CATSNPMGSVQETQYF. The chain couples TRBV15 to TRBJ2-5; D is ambiguous. CDR1 and CDR2 (germline): LNHNV, YYDKDF (reference sequence). This CDR3 comprises 16 residues. V lost 4 bases and J 5 bases, leaving 20 bases between the germline ends.

This CDR3 is CASSRAGWDRGFRGNNEQFF. CDR3 DNA: TGCGCCAGCAGCCGCGCGGGATGGGACAGGGGCTTTCGAGGTAACAATGAGCAGTTCTTC. V and J are TRBV4-1 and TRBJ2-1; 10 bases align to TRBD1. This CDR3 has 20 residues. V shed 4 bases, J shed 5 bases, and the junction held 20 bases outside the gene matches. The germline V gene encodes CDR1 MGHRA and CDR2 YSYEKL.

The chain has TRBV20-1 and TRBJ2-5; 14 bases map to TRBD2. There are 15 residues in the CDR3. V shed 7 bases and J 1 base; nucleotides not matched to a gene: 5. From germline, CDR1 is DFQATT and CDR2 SNEGSKA (reference sequence). Here the CDR3 reads CSGRLAGGIQETQYF. The CDR3 bases are TGCAGTGGCCGACTAGCGGGGGGGATCCAAGAGACCCAGTACTTC.

Only one count was recorded for this clonotype. The V gene is TRBV19, the J gene TRBJ2-1, with 7 bases lining up with TRBD2. Germline CDR1 LNHDA, CDR2 SQIVND (reference sequence). The CDR3 consists of 13 residues. V lost 10 bases, J lost 9 bases, and 12 bases stayed unmatched. This CDR3 is CATQRGNLGEQFF. Written as DNA, the CDR3 is TGTGCCACCCAGCGGGGCAACCTGGGTGAGCAGTTCTTC.

This clonotype has more than one count but fewer than ten. The V gene is TRBV6-1, the J gene TRBJ2-5; D is ambiguous. Trimming pared 6 bases from V and 4 bases from J, leaving 18 bases between. Germline values: CDR1 MNHNS, CDR2 SASEGT. The CDR3 consists of 15 residues. CDR3 in DNA: TGTGCCAGCAGCAACACGGGCAGCCACGGAGAGACCCAGTACTTC. It codes for CASSNTGSHGETQYF.

The rearrangement links TRBV5-1 to TRBJ2-5, with D unresolved. Deletions cut 0 bases from V and 3 bases from J, with 15 bases between. Germline V gives CDR1 SGHRS, CDR2 YFSETQ. The CDR3 has 16 residues. The CDR3 here is CASSLVGSVREETQYF. CDR3 bases: TGCGCCAGCAGCTTGGTGGGGTCAGTCAGAGAAGAGACCCAGTACTTC.

In its sample, this clonotype was seen many times. The V gene is TRBV7-2, the J gene TRBJ2-7; the D gene could be TRBD1 or TRBD2 (6 bases each). V shed 2 bases and J shed 7 bases, with 18 bases lying between them. The CDR3 is made up of 15 amino acids. The germline gives CDR1 SGHTA, CDR2 FQGNSA. Written as DNA, the CDR3 is TGTGCCAGCAGCTTAATGACGGGGGCCATAGGAGAGCAGTACTTC. The encoded protein is CASSLMTGAIGEQYF.

The CDR3 region has the DNA TGTGCCAGTAGTATACAGGGGCCTCAGCCCCAGCATTTT. It codes for CASSIQGPQPQHF. The chain recombines TRBV19 with TRBJ1-5, with D possibly being TRBD1 (6 bases). Germline values: CDR1 LNHDA, CDR2 SQIVND (reference sequence). This CDR3 has 13 amino acids. V was pared by 2 bases and J by 6 bases, with 8 bases between.

This clonotype has a handful of counts. This chain links TRBV4-2 with TRBJ1-4, with TRBD1 identical over 7 bases. CDR1 and CDR2 from the germline V gene are LGHNA and YNFKEQ. This CDR3 is built from 15 residues. V shed 0 bases and J 6 bases; nucleotides not matched to a gene: 4. The CDR3 region is CASSQDGDRDEKLFF. CDR3 sequence (DNA): TGTGCCAGCAGCCAAGACGGTGACAGGGATGAAAAACTGTTTTTT.

Worth noting for this clonotype: One base away lies a much larger clone, so this may be a sequencing read error. V gene TRBV5-6 combines with J gene TRBJ2-1; TRBD1 agrees at 7 bases. The CDR3 length is 13 residues. The trim removed 2 bases at V and 8 bases at J, leaving 4 bases unmatched. Germline CDR1 is SGHDT and CDR2 is YYEEEE. The CDR3: CASSLNRGYEQFF. The CDR3, as DNA: TGTGCCAGCAGCTTAAACAGGGGCTATGAGCAGTTCTTC.

Written as DNA, the CDR3 is TGTGCCACCGCCGGGACAGGGTCCGAAAAACTGTTTTTT. Encoded protein: CATAGTGSEKLFF. V is TRBV19 and J is TRBJ1-4, with TRBD1 matching 9 bases. In germline, CDR1 is LNHDA, CDR2 SQIVND (reference sequence). The CDR3 spans 13 residues. Trimming took 10 bases from V and 8 from J; bases not matched to a gene: 8.

The genes are TRBV27 and TRBJ1-6; 7 bases align to TRBD1. Trimming took 10 bases from V and 9 from J; bases not matched to a gene: 18. This CDR3 is 16 amino acids long. In germline, CDR1 is MNHEY, CDR2 SMNVEV (reference sequence). CDR3 nucleotide sequence: TGTGCCAACTATAAGACAGGGCGTCTTAATCGTTCACCCCTCCACTTT. Its translation: CANYKTGRLNRSPLHF.

The V gene is TRBV5-1, the J gene TRBJ1-1; perhaps TRBD1 as D (5 bases). This CDR3 comprises 16 residues. In germline, CDR1 is SGHRS, CDR2 YFSETQ. V lost 5 bases and J lost 0, with 17 bases in between. CDR3 coding DNA: TGCGCCAGCAGAAGTGGGGGGTTATCGATGAACACTGAAGCTTTCTTT. Its protein is CASRSGGLSMNTEAFF. Looking up the rest from reference TRBV5-1 and TRBJ1-1 gives the full variable domain: KAGVTQTPRYLIKTRGQQVTLSCSPISGHRSVSWYQQTPGQGLQFLFEYFSETQRNKGNFPGRFSGRQFSNSRSEMNVSTLELGDSALYLCASRSGGLSMNTEAFFGQGTRLTVV.

The sample holds a few counts of this clonotype. J is TRBJ2-5 and V is TRBV6-1; a possible D gene is TRBD2 (5 bases). CDR1 and CDR2 (germline): MNHNS, SASEGT. The CDR3 totals 13 residues. Trimming pared 4 bases from V and 2 bases from J, leaving 8 bases between. The CDR3 DNA reads TGTGCCAGCAGTGTAGAGCGGCAAGAGACCCAGTACTTC. Translated, it gives CASSVERQETQYF.

On this clonotype: Germline and junction disagree at one end, which may indicate a read error. The rearrangement uses TRBV7-2 and TRBJ2-7; TRBD2 aligns across 8 bases. The CDR3 sequence is 17 residues long. Germline V gives CDR1 SGHTA, CDR2 FQGNSA. CDR3 residues: CASSSVNPSSGSYGQYF. Written as DNA, the CDR3 is TGTGCCAGCAGCTCCGTTAACCCTTCTAGCGGGTCCTACGGGCAGTACTTC.

The CDR3 region has the DNA TGTGCCAGCAGTTGGGGGGGAACAGGGAGAAGCAATCAGCCCCAGCATTTT. Protein: CASSWGGTGRSNQPQHF. The chain couples TRBV28 to TRBJ1-5, with D maybe TRBD1 (6 bases). The CDR3 loop spans 17 amino acids. The germline V and J ends were trimmed by 4 bases and 1 base, with 17 bases remaining between them. CDR1 and CDR2 (germline): MDHEN, SYDVKM.

This clonotype was detected only a few times. The rearrangement joins TRBV19 to TRBJ2-5; either TRBD1 or TRBD2 may fit D (6 bases each). The CDR3 has 15 residues. Trimming removed 3 bases at V and 3 bases at J, with 14 bases between. Germline values: CDR1 LNHDA, CDR2 SQIVND (reference sequence). The CDR3 loop reads CASSMIAAGEETQYF. The CDR3 DNA reads TGTGCCAGTAGTATGATAGCGGCAGGGGAAGAGACCCAGTACTTC.

The rearrangement uses TRBV14 and TRBJ2-6; TRBD1 matches 7 bases. V shed 3 bases and J 4 bases; nucleotides not matched to a gene: 3. From germline, CDR1 is SGHDN and CDR2 FVKESK. The CDR3 has 15 amino acids. The CDR3, as DNA: TGTGCCAGCAGCCATGACAGGGACGGGGCCAACGTCCTGACTTTC. Translation gives CASSHDRDGANVLTF. Looking up the rest from reference TRBV14 and TRBJ2-6 gives the full variable domain: EAGVTQFPSHSVIEKGQTVTLRCDPISGHDNLYWYRRVMGKEIKFLLHFVKESKQDESGMPNNRFLAERTGGTYSTLKVQPAELEDSGVYFCASSHDRDGANVLTFGAGSRLTVL.